These 19 T cell receptor beta chains share one sample of origin, sequenced in a study of T cell repertoires in cytomegalovirus infection (dated by TCRdb to about 2019). These TCRs' antigens remain unknown. The run used an Illumina HiSeq 1500. TCRdb itself trimmed the public reads at Q25 with fastp, ran MiXCR and retained productive beta chains. Each CDR3 protein appears once, grouped with its most common genes and DNA. The table for this sample lists approximately 270,000 distinct CDR3 sequences; 22% of them were counted only once. Roughly a fifth of the sample lies in the top ten. The intended sense of this specimen's treatment or condition label: in vitro stimulation with specific CMV peptide epitopes to enrich CMV-specific T cells. This sample comprised cultured PBMCs, obtained from culture after CMV antigen stimulation. Receptor source: a human donor in good health (CMV status not recorded). Some clones in this sample may be carry-over from other donors' samples.

V and J are TRBV10-3 and TRBJ2-7; 10 bases align to TRBD1. The V gene end was trimmed by 7 bases and the J gene end by 6 bases; junction bases not matched to a gene: 6. This CDR3 region has 13 residues. The V gene's germline CDR1 is ENHRY and CDR2 SYGVKD. CDR3 sequence (DNA): TGTGCCATCACCGGGACAGGGGAAGGCGAGCAGTACTTC. It is translated as CAITGTGEGEQYF.

This clonotype was detected many times. The chain recombines TRBV7-2 with TRBJ2-4; D might be TRBD2 (5 bases). CDR1 and CDR2 (germline): SGHTA, FQGNSA. The CDR3 runs 14 residues. Trimming took off 4 bases at V and 1 base at J, with 8 bases between the two ends. The chain's CDR3 is CASSSRGAKNIQYF. The CDR3, as DNA: TGTGCCAGCAGCTCCCGGGGTGCCAAAAACATTCAGTACTTC.

In this sample, this clonotype turned up a few times. The chain has TRBV6-1 and TRBJ1-1; no definite D call. The germline V and J ends were trimmed by 6 bases and 0 bases, with 14 bases remaining between them. CDR3 length equals 15 residues. CDR1 MNHNS and CDR2 SASEGT come from the germline V gene. The DNA of the CDR3 is TGTGCCAGCAGCGGGTCCTTTAACATGAACACTGAAGCTTTCTTT. This sequence encodes CASSGSFNMNTEAFF.

This clonotype was found many times. The CDR3 DNA sequence: TGTGCCAGCAGCTCAACGGGACGGAGAGAGACCCAGTACTTC. This translates into CASSSTGRRETQYF. The chain is built from TRBV7-2 and TRBJ2-5; D might be TRBD1 or TRBD2, each matching 5 bases. The CDR3 contains 14 residues. V was trimmed by 4 bases and J by 4 bases, leaving 13 bases between them. CDR1 SGHTA and CDR2 FQGNSA come from the germline V gene.

This clonotype was counted only a few times. The chain employs TRBV2 and TRBJ2-7; D gene ambiguous. The CDR3 runs to 15 residues. Trimming removed 8 bases from V and 0 bases from J, with 17 bases in between. Per germline, CDR1 SNHLY and CDR2 FYNNEI. The CDR3 sequence: CASREVVSSSYEQYF. CDR3 DNA: TGTGCCAGCCGCGAAGTAGTATCCAGCTCCTACGAGCAGTACTTC.

This clonotype was counted between two and nine times. The V gene is TRBV18, the J gene TRBJ2-7, with 7 bases identical to TRBD1. The J segment lost 1 base and the V segment lost 6 bases, leaving 9 bases of the junction unmatched. Germline V CDR1 and CDR2: KGHSH, LQKENI. This CDR3 contains 15 residues. As DNA, the CDR3 is TGTGCCAGCTCGGGACAGCAAACCAAATCCTACGAGCAGTACTTC. Amino acid sequence: CASSGQQTKSYEQYF.

This clonotype occurred a few times. This rearrangement joins TRBV10-3 to TRBJ2-3; D may correspond to TRBD1 or TRBD2 (5 bases each). From germline, CDR1 is ENHRY and CDR2 SYGVKD. The CDR3 is 14 amino acids. Trimming removed 3 bases from V and 1 base from J, with 8 bases in between. In DNA, the CDR3 is TGTGCCATCAGTGATGGGGGTGGCACAGATACGCAGTATTTT. As protein: CAISDGGGTDTQYF.

This clonotype was found a few times. V and J are TRBV20-1 and TRBJ2-7; D may match TRBD1 or TRBD2 (5 bases each). The CDR3 length is 13 residues. Per germline, CDR1 DFQATT and CDR2 SNEGSKA (reference sequence). V was shortened by 4 bases and J by 3 bases, with 13 bases between the two germline ends. The CDR3 reads CSATGTLDYEQYV. DNA for the CDR3: TGCAGTGCTACCGGGACCCTAGACTACGAGCAGTACGTC.

This clonotype occurred a few times. The chain couples TRBV7-9 to TRBJ2-1; the D call may be TRBD1 or TRBD2 (5 bases each). The CDR3 is made up of 14 amino acids. The germline V gene encodes CDR1 SEHNR and CDR2 FQNEAQ (reference sequence). Trimming shortened V by 4 bases and J by 8 bases, and 15 bases separated the two germline ends. CDR3 coding DNA: TGTGCCAGCAGCTCCGAGGGGATGGGGGATGAGCAGTTCTTC. Protein product: CASSSEGMGDEQFF.

The CDR3 loop reads CASSQSGTALYSNQPQHF. CDR3 coding DNA: TGTGCCAGCAGCCAATCGGGGACAGCACTTTATAGCAATCAGCCCCAGCATTTT. The chain has TRBV3-1 and TRBJ1-5, with TRBD1 matching 7 bases. Germline V CDR1 and CDR2: LGHDT, YNNKEL (reference sequence). CDR3 length equals 18 residues. V shed 2 bases, J shed 0 bases, and the junction held 10 bases outside the gene matches.

Of note for this clonotype: Given the absence of the conserved phenylalanine or tryptophan at the CDR3 end, a read error is likely. The rearrangement links TRBV3-1 to TRBJ1-1, with a weak D call TRBD1 (6 bases). CDR1 and CDR2 (germline): LGHDT, YNNKEL (reference sequence). V gave up 1 base and J gave up 11 bases, with 23 bases separating them. This CDR3 contains 16 residues. The CDR3 nucleotides read TGTGCCAGCAGCCAAGTGACGACAGGAAAACTTTCGAGGGCTTTCCTT. It yields the protein CASSQVTTGKLSRAFL.

V and J are TRBV5-1 and TRBJ2-3; D may be TRBD1 or TRBD2 (5 bases each). In germline, CDR1 is SGHRS, CDR2 YFSETQ. This CDR3 is 17 amino acids long. Deletions cut 1 base from V and 6 bases from J, with 21 bases between. CDR3 residues: CASSLNPGRLEIDTQYF. The CDR3, as DNA: TGCGCCAGCAGCTTGAATCCGGGACGGCTAGAAATCGATACGCAGTATTTT.

The sample holds a few counts of this clonotype. The rearrangement joins TRBV28 to TRBJ1-5; D gene uncertain. The CDR3 loop spans 13 amino acids. Germline CDR1 and CDR2: MDHEN and SYDVKM. Trimming stripped 4 bases from V and 6 bases from J, with 10 bases between. In DNA, the CDR3 is TGTGCCAGCAGTTCGCTCGATCCTCAGCCCCAGCATTTT. Protein sequence: CASSSLDPQPQHF. The full variable domain, completed using reference TRBV28 and TRBJ1-5, is DVKVTQSSRYLVKRTGEKVFLECVQDMDHENMFWYRQDPGLGLRLIYFSYDVKMKEKGDIPEGYSVSREKKERFSLILESASTNQTSMYLCASSSLDPQPQHFGDGTRLSIL.

This clonotype appeared many times. The genes are TRBV28 and TRBJ1-1; unclear D gene. The ends were cut back, 4 bases at V and 7 bases at J, with 19 bases in the middle. Germline CDR1 MDHEN, CDR2 SYDVKM. The CDR3 extends over 15 amino acids. The CDR3 bases are TGTGCCAGCAGTTCCCCGTCAGGCGAGCTTATTGAAGCTTTCTTT. It is translated as CASSSPSGELIEAFF.

The chain combines TRBV12-3 or TRBV12-4 with TRBJ1-4; no clear D. The germline V and J ends were trimmed by 8 bases and 7 bases, with 11 bases remaining between them. The CDR3 sequence is 12 residues long. CDR3 sequence (DNA): TGTGCCAGCTCTGGGGATGGTGAAAAACTGTTTTTT. This gives the protein CASSGDGEKLFF.

A single count supports this clonotype. Sequence at one end of the junction differs from germline and may be a read error. CDR3 protein: CVSSQDRGGETQYF. The CDR3 nucleotides are TGTGTCAGCAGCCAAGATAGAGGCGGAGAGACCCAGTACTTC. The chain carries TRBV4-1 and TRBJ2-5; no clear D gene. Germline values: CDR1 MGHRA, CDR2 YSYEKL. This CDR3 region has 14 residues.

This clonotype was counted only a few times. This chain joins TRBV28 and TRBJ1-2; 9 positions match TRBD1. This CDR3 has 16 residues. Looked up from germline, CDR1 is MDHEN and CDR2 is SYDVKM. Trimming cost V 5 bases and J 2 bases; bases outside gene matches: 9. DNA of the CDR3: TGTGCCAGCAGTCCTCTGGGACAGGGAACAAACTATGGCTACACCTTC. Encoded protein: CASSPLGQGTNYGYTF.

This clonotype was recorded at least ten times. The chain uses TRBV7-9 and TRBJ1-4; possible D gene TRBD1, 6 bases. Germline assignment: CDR1 SEHNR and CDR2 FQNEAQ (reference sequence). Trimming took off 5 bases at V and 5 bases at J, with 18 bases between the two ends. This CDR3 spans 16 amino acids. CDR3: CASSTPGGPENEKLFF. In DNA form, the CDR3 reads TGTGCCAGCAGCACCCCGGGGGGGCCAGAGAATGAAAAACTGTTTTTT. Full variable domain (rest looked up from reference TRBV7-9 and TRBJ1-4): DTGVSQNPRHKITKRGQNVTFRCDPISEHNRLYWYRQTLGQGPEFLTYFQNEAQLEKSRLLSDRFSAERPKGSFSTLEIQRTEQGDSAMYLCASSTPGGPENEKLFFGSGTQLSVL.

This clonotype was counted many times. J is TRBJ1-6 and V is TRBV10-3, with a weak D call TRBD1 (5 bases). Per the germline V gene, CDR1 is ENHRY and CDR2 is SYGVKD. CDR3 length equals 14 residues. Trimming removed 4 bases at V and 3 bases at J, with 7 bases between. The CDR3, as DNA: TGTGCCATCAGTGGACAGCACTATAATTCACCCCTCCACTTT. This translates into CAISGQHYNSPLHF.